These 3 T cell receptor beta chains were all obtained from the same sample, sequenced in a study of prognosis after radiotherapy for stage I lung cancer. Genomic DNA was subjected to two-round multiplex PCR for amplification of TCR beta CDR3. Individual primers that were specific to each TRBV and TRBJ gene served in first-round PCR. One entry per CDR3 protein, called by TCRdb with MiXCR from the multiplex PCR reads. The sample gives around 60,000 distinct CDR3 sequences, approximately 25% of which show up once; around 6.8% is in the top ten. Material: PBMCs, obtained before or after stereotactic body radiation therapy (not recorded which). Receptor source: a donor aged 50 or older with non-small cell lung cancer.

Comment on this clonotype: Since a much larger clone is just one base distant, this may be a read error. The chain recombines TRBV28 with TRBJ2-5, with D unresolved. V was shortened by 3 bases and J by 4 bases, with 6 bases between the two germline ends. The length of the CDR3 is 12 residues. Germline V gene sequence: CDR1 MDHEN, CDR2 SYDVKM. In DNA form, the CDR3 reads TGTGCCAGCAGTTTGCTATCAGAGACCCAGTACTTC. Translation gives CASSLLSETQYF.

At least ten counts were recorded for this clonotype. The chain joins TRBV10-2 to TRBJ2-3, with 9 bases lining up with TRBD1. V gave up 3 bases and J gave up 1 base; unmatched junction bases: 5. Germline V gene sequence: CDR1 WSHSY, CDR2 SAAADI. The CDR3 totals 16 residues. CDR3 DNA: TGCGCCAGCAGTGATTTTAGGACAGGGGGCACAGATACGCAGTATTTT. It yields the protein CASSDFRTGGTDTQYF.

With regard to this clonotype: This sequence is one base from a far larger clone and is likely a read error. The gene calls are TRBV6-6 and TRBJ1-3; no firm D call. CDR1 is MNHNY and CDR2 is SVGAGI in the germline V gene (reference sequence). This CDR3 comprises 13 residues. The CDR3 DNA reads as TGTTCCAGCAGTTACTTCGGTGGAAACACCATATATTTT. This codes for CSSSYFGGNTIYF.